The 5 T cell receptor beta chains below all came from one sample that was sequenced in a study of T cell responses to AZD1222 COVID-19 vaccine. Sequenced by immunoSEQ multiplex PCR; TCRdb stores in-frame clones only, minus some. Altogether about 120,000 clones are present, roughly 93% being singletons, with the ten largest covering around 1.5%. Sequencing used peripheral blood, obtained 28 days after the second AZD1222 dose. All receptors derive from an adult who received the AZD1222 COVID-19 vaccine.

The chain employs TRBV28 and TRBJ2-7; D is unclear. This CDR3 is built from 13 residues. Germline assignment: CDR1 MDHEN and CDR2 SYDVKM. V gave up 2 bases and J gave up 3 bases, with 8 bases separating them. The chain's CDR3 is CASSLGRIYEQYF. CDR3 nucleotide sequence: TGTGCCAGCAGTTTAGGGCGGATCTACGAGCAGTACTTC.

The rearrangement links TRBV4-2 to TRBJ1-6, with unresolved D. Germline assignment: CDR1 LGHNA and CDR2 YNFKEQ. Trimming stripped 1 base from V and 11 bases from J, with 12 bases between. This CDR3 contains 14 residues. CDR3 sequence (DNA): TGTGCCAGCAGCCAAGTCGTCGGATGGCCACCCCTCCACTTT. Amino acid sequence: CASSQVVGWPPLHF.

The CDR3 reads CASSPSNHEAEKLFF. In nucleotides, the CDR3 is TGTGCCAGCAGCCCCAGCAACCATGAGGCTGAAAAACTGTTTTTT. The rearrangement joins TRBV16 to TRBJ1-4; D is unresolved. Germline V CDR1 and CDR2: KGHSY, FQNENV. V was shortened by 4 bases and J by 7 bases, with 16 bases between the two germline ends. This CDR3 has 15 amino acids.

This sequence joins TRBV28 and TRBJ1-3; D unresolved. The CDR3 contains 16 residues. Deletions cut 1 base from V and 0 bases from J, with 10 bases between. Germline V gives CDR1 MDHEN, CDR2 SYDVKM. CDR3 bases: TGTGCCAGCAGTTTATTTGGTGGTTTCTCTGGAAACACCATATATTTT. It codes for CASSLFGGFSGNTIYF. Together with reference TRBV28 and TRBJ1-3, the CDR3 gives the full variable domain: DVKVTQSSRYLVKRTGEKVFLECVQDMDHENMFWYRQDPGLGLRLIYFSYDVKMKEKGDIPEGYSVSREKKERFSLILESASTNQTSMYLCASSLFGGFSGNTIYFGEGSWLTVV.

The chain joins TRBV9 to TRBJ2-7; unclear D gene. The V end lost 0 bases, the J end lost 4 bases, and 8 bases lay between the germline ends. In germline, CDR1 is SGDLS, CDR2 YYNGEE. The length of the CDR3 is 13 residues. This CDR3 is CASSVGDTYEQYF. CDR3 DNA: TGTGCCAGCAGCGTAGGAGACACTTACGAGCAGTACTTC.